These 18 T cell receptor beta chains came from one sample sequenced in a study of identical twins. One entry per CDR3 protein, called by TCRdb with MiXCR from the 5' RACE reads. The sample shows just over 500,000 distinct CDR3 sequences, about 20% of them seen only once. This sample was shared with a second study, whose subject was T cells expressing NK-cell markers.

The sample comprised CD4+ T cells sorted from blood. Receptor source: a woman aged 18-29 years in good health.

This clonotype has more than one count but fewer than ten. This chain connects TRBV7-2 to TRBJ2-7; D perhaps matches TRBD2 (6 bases). There are 15 residues in the CDR3. V dropped 5 bases and J dropped 3 bases, with 17 bases sitting between them. Germline values: CDR1 SGHTA, CDR2 FQGNSA. The CDR3: CASSRWTGGNYEQYF. The CDR3 nucleotides are TGTGCCAGCAGCCGATGGACTGGCGGGAACTACGAGCAGTACTTC.

The chain combines TRBV7-2 with TRBJ1-1; no clear D. The CDR3 loop spans 14 amino acids. Trimming removed 1 base from V and 0 bases from J, with 6 bases in between. CDR1 and CDR2 from the germline V gene are SGHTA and FQGNSA. The CDR3, as DNA: TGTGCCAGCAGCTTAGGTATTGTGAACACTGAAGCTTTCTTT. Its protein is CASSLGIVNTEAFF.

The chain combines TRBV2 with TRBJ2-1, with a possible D match to TRBD1 (6 bases). CDR3 length: 12 residues. The germline CDR1 and CDR2 sequences are SNHLY and FYNNEI. V dropped 9 bases and J dropped 9 bases, with 15 bases sitting between them. CDR3 DNA sequence: TGTGCCAGGAGATCACAGGGCGGTGAGCAGTTCTTC. Translating it yields CARRSQGGEQFF.

In this sample, this clonotype turned up a few times. CDR3 nucleotides: TGTGCCAGCAGCGTAGGGCAGATCACTAATGAAAAACTGTTTTTT. This codes for CASSVGQITNEKLFF. V is TRBV9 and J is TRBJ1-4, with no clear D. The length of the CDR3 is 15 residues. Germline assignment: CDR1 SGDLS and CDR2 YYNGEE. Trimming took off 0 bases at V and 2 bases at J, with 8 bases between the two ends. The whole variable domain, remainder taken from reference TRBV9 and TRBJ1-4, is DSGVTQTPKHLITATGQRVTLRCSPRSGDLSVYWYQQSLDQGLQFLIQYYNGEERAKGNILERFSAQQFPDLHSELNLSSLELGDSALYFCASSVGQITNEKLFFGSGTQLSVL.

This chain uses TRBV12-3 or TRBV12-4 with TRBJ2-3; the D is unclear. V was shortened by 1 base and J by 0 bases, with 8 bases between the two germline ends. There are 15 residues in the CDR3. CDR3 coding DNA: TGTGCCAGCAGTTTAGACTCCTTGAGCACAGATACGCAGTATTTT. It encodes CASSLDSLSTDTQYF.

This clonotype was observed a few times. The chain couples TRBV29-1 to TRBJ2-2, with D perhaps TRBD2 (5 bases). This CDR3 comprises 14 residues. CDR1 is SQVTM and CDR2 is ANQGSEA in the germline V gene. V was cut by 4 bases and J by 4 bases, with 13 bases left in between. The CDR3 DNA reads as TGCAGCGTTGTGCCGGGGTCTTTCACCGGGGAGCTGTTTTTT. It specifies CSVVPGSFTGELFF.

This clonotype has just a few counts. This chain connects TRBV10-1 to TRBJ2-3, with TRBD2 identical over 8 bases. In germline, CDR1 is WNHNN, CDR2 SYGVQD (reference sequence). This CDR3 contains 13 residues. V lost 7 bases and J lost 4; bases outside the gene matches: 4. The DNA for the CDR3 is TGCGCCAGCATGGGAGCGGGAGCAGATACGCAGTATTTT. Translated, it gives CASMGAGADTQYF.

This sequence joins TRBV27 and TRBJ1-2; D gene ambiguous. Germline assignment: CDR1 MNHEY and CDR2 SMNVEV (reference sequence). The CDR3 has 16 amino acids. Trimming took off 5 bases at V and 0 bases at J, with 16 bases between the two ends. CDR3 nucleotides: TGTGCCAGCAGTCGAAAAGGACGTGAAGCTAACTATGGCTACACCTTC. It is translated as CASSRKGREANYGYTF.

This rearrangement joins TRBV10-3 to TRBJ2-7, with TRBD2 identical over 12 bases. CDR1 and CDR2 from the germline V gene are ENHRY and SYGVKD. J gave up 2 bases and V 3 bases, and 8 bases lay outside the gene matches. The CDR3 sequence is 17 residues long. CDR3 residues: CAISDPRTSGIPYEQYF. DNA of the CDR3: TGTGCCATCAGTGACCCGAGGACTAGCGGGATACCCTACGAGCAGTACTTC.

V is TRBV5-1 and J is TRBJ2-5, with D possibly being TRBD2 (5 bases). The CDR3 contains 15 residues. V gave up 1 base and J gave up 1 base, with 11 bases separating them. CDR1 and CDR2 from the germline V gene are SGHRS and YFSETQ. The CDR3 loop is CASSLSSALQETQYF. Here the CDR3 DNA reads TGCGCCAGCAGCTTGAGTAGCGCACTCCAAGAGACCCAGTACTTC.

This sequence joins TRBV7-9 and TRBJ1-1; D is possibly TRBD1 (5 bases). This CDR3 has 14 residues. The V end lost 2 bases, the J end lost 1 base, and 8 bases lay between the germline ends. Germline values: CDR1 SEHNR, CDR2 FQNEAQ (reference sequence). CDR3 loop: CASSLPQGNTEAFF. CDR3 sequence (DNA): TGTGCCAGCAGCTTACCTCAGGGGAACACTGAAGCTTTCTTT.

V usage is TRBV25-1 and J usage is TRBJ2-2; the D is unclear. V lost 3 bases to trimming and J lost 4 bases, with 9 bases between them. Looked up from germline, CDR1 is MGHDK and CDR2 is SYGVNS. CDR3 size: 14 residues. This CDR3 reads CASSDASVTGELFF. CDR3 coding DNA: TGTGCCAGCAGTGATGCATCTGTCACCGGGGAGCTGTTTTTT.

The sample holds one count of this clonotype. The chain combines TRBV10-1 with TRBJ2-3, with 10 bases lining up with TRBD1. The CDR3 covers 17 residues. Trimming cost V 3 bases and J 2 bases; bases outside gene matches: 8. Germline V gene sequence: CDR1 WNHNN, CDR2 SYGVQD (reference sequence). As DNA, the CDR3 is TGCGCCAGCAGTGAATCCAAAGGGACAGGGGACACAGATACGCAGTATTTT. It is translated as CASSESKGTGDTDTQYF.

The V gene is TRBV18, the J gene TRBJ1-5, with TRBD1 matching 7 bases. This CDR3 has 16 residues. CDR1 and CDR2 from the germline V gene are KGHSH and LQKENI. With 1 base clipped from V and 7 bases from J, the junction kept 10 bases outside the gene matches. The chain's CDR3 is CASSPRQGTGGQPQHF. CDR3 nucleotide sequence: TGTGCCAGCTCACCACGACAGGGCACGGGAGGCCAGCCCCAGCATTTT. Filled out from reference TRBV18 and TRBJ1-5, the complete variable domain reads NAGVMQNPRHLVRRRGQEARLRCSPMKGHSHVYWYRQLPEEGLKFMVYLQKENIIDESGMPKERFSAEFPKEGPSILRIQQVVRGDSAAYFCASSPRQGTGGQPQHFGDGTRLSIL.

The rearrangement joins TRBV6-1 to TRBJ2-1, with 7 bases lining up with TRBD1. V gave up 6 bases and J gave up 3 bases; unmatched junction bases: 11. Germline values: CDR1 MNHNS, CDR2 SASEGT. CDR3 size: 16 residues. The CDR3 DNA reads as TGTGCCAGCAGACCTCTGGACAGGATTCTCTACAATGAGCAGTTCTTC. This encodes CASRPLDRILYNEQFF.

In its sample, this clonotype was seen a few times. No conserved phenylalanine or tryptophan ends this CDR3, so it is likely a read error. The DNA is left out, because the CDR3 cannot be placed on it with certainty; the CDR3 is given as TCRdb lists it. This rearrangement joins TRBV7-9 to TRBJ2-1; the listed D gene, TRBD2, was not tested against the DNA. A total of 13 residues make up the CDR3, ends included. CDR1 is SEHNR, CDR2 FQNEAQ, per germline (reference sequence). CDR3 region: CASSLGWLAGSSY.

This clonotype turned up a few times. The chain links TRBV5-1 to TRBJ1-6; tentatively, D is TRBD1 (5 bases). The CDR3 is made up of 15 amino acids. CDR1 and CDR2 from the germline V gene are SGHRS and YFSETQ. With 0 bases removed from V and 14 bases from J, the gap between germline ends came to 18 bases. The CDR3 DNA follows: TGCGCCAGCAGCTTGGGGGACGTAACTGCAACATCCCTCCACTTT. Translated: CASSLGDVTATSLHF. Full variable domain (outside the CDR3, taken from reference TRBV5-1 and TRBJ1-6): KAGVTQTPRYLIKTRGQQVTLSCSPISGHRSVSWYQQTPGQGLQFLFEYFSETQRNKGNFPGRFSGRQFSNSRSEMNVSTLELGDSALYLCASSLGDVTATSLHFGNGTRLTVT.

This chain links TRBV21-1 with TRBJ2-1; TRBD1, as called in the table, went unchecked against the DNA. TRBV21-1 is classified as a pseudogene. The CDR3 totals 13 residues. The CDR3 sequence is CASSKNRVNEQFF. DNA for the CDR3: TGTGCCAGCAGCAAAAACAGGGTGAATGAGCAGTTCTTC.